These 13 T cell receptor beta chains originate from one sample sequenced in a study of cytomegalovirus exposure and HLA in healthy donors. A multiplex PCR was run with 60 Vbeta primers and 13 Jbeta primers. This table comes from immunoSEQ multiplex PCR, and its TCRdb copy is limited to in-frame clones, with some not included. The data show some 41,000 clones, around 56% seen once. Sequencing was performed on PBMCs. The receptors were gathered from a man aged 60 to 75 in good health and CMV-seronegative.

The gene calls are TRBV7-3 and TRBJ2-1, with a tentative D call TRBD2 (6 bases). Trimming stripped 4 bases from V and 8 bases from J, with 15 bases between. This CDR3 region has 14 residues. Germline V gene sequence: CDR1 SGHTA, CDR2 FQGTGA. CDR3 loop: CASSSQAGGDEQFF. CDR3 sequence (DNA): TGTGCCAGCAGCTCCCAAGCCGGGGGTGATGAGCAGTTCTTC.

The chain couples TRBV5-1 to TRBJ2-7, with a tentative D call TRBD1 (5 bases). With 6 bases removed from V and 2 bases from J, the gap between germline ends came to 15 bases. The CDR3 is made up of 14 amino acids. Germline V CDR1 and CDR2: SGHRS, YFSETQ. CDR3 DNA sequence: TGCGCCAGCACCATGGGCCAGGGCGCCTACGAGCAGTACTTC. This codes for CASTMGQGAYEQYF.

The chain joins TRBV30 to TRBJ2-7; 8 nucleotides line up with TRBD2. The junction had 6 bases not matched to a gene; V was cut back by 5 bases and J by 3 bases. CDR3 size: 13 residues. Germline values: CDR1 GTSNPN, CDR2 SVGIG (reference sequence). In nucleotides, the CDR3 is TGTGCCTGGGCTCATACTAGCGGCTACGAGCAGTACTTC. Amino acids: CAWAHTSGYEQYF.

This clone was observed a few times. The J gene is TRBJ2-6, the V gene TRBV7-3; possibly TRBD1 for D (6 bases). With 5 bases removed from V and 2 bases from J, the gap between germline ends came to 16 bases. This CDR3 is 17 amino acids long. The germline V gene encodes CDR1 SGHTA and CDR2 FQGTGA. The CDR3 here is CASSPFVGTTGANVLTF. The CDR3 DNA is TGTGCCAGCAGCCCCTTCGTAGGGACAACTGGGGCCAACGTCCTGACTTTC.

This clone showed up just a few times. The rearrangement links TRBV5-1 to TRBJ2-1; D possibly corresponds to TRBD2 (6 bases). V gave up 4 bases and J gave up 1 base, with 9 bases separating them. The CDR3 sequence is 14 residues long. In germline, CDR1 is SGHRS, CDR2 YFSETQ. The CDR3 DNA reads as TGCGCCAGCAGCGGCGGGAATTCCTACAATGAGCAGTTCTTC. This translates into CASSGGNSYNEQFF.

The chain carries TRBV6-1 and TRBJ2-5, with 13 bases identical to TRBD2. Germline V CDR1 and CDR2: MNHNS, SASEGT. The ends lost 8 bases at V and 0 bases at J; junction bases unmatched: 0. This CDR3 has 14 residues. CDR3 coding DNA: TGTGCCAGCGGACTAGCGGGGGACCAAGAGACCCAGTACTTC. It codes for CASGLAGDQETQYF.

This clone was detected a few times. This chain connects TRBV5-1 to TRBJ1-4; TRBD1 aligns across 7 bases. With V trimmed by 4 bases and J by 7 bases, 16 bases remained unmatched. Germline V lookup: CDR1 SGHRS, CDR2 YFSETQ. This CDR3 contains 17 residues. CDR3: CASSLAQGPAAGEKLFF. DNA of the CDR3: TGCGCCAGCAGCCTTGCACAGGGGCCAGCCGCGGGTGAAAAACTGTTTTTT.

The J gene is TRBJ2-1, the V gene TRBV4-1; 9 positions agree with TRBD2. Germline trimming cut 1 base from V and 4 bases from J; bases unmatched to any gene: 8. CDR1 is MGHRA and CDR2 is YSYEKL in the germline V gene. The CDR3 spans 17 residues. CDR3 sequence (DNA): TGCGCCAGCAGCCAAGGGCTCGCTAGCGGGATTTACAATGAGCAGTTCTTC. This translates into CASSQGLASGIYNEQFF.

The count of this clone is one. The rearrangement links TRBV2 to TRBJ2-3; D is possibly TRBD1 (6 bases). The CDR3 totals 14 residues. V was pared by 5 bases and J by 7 bases, with 16 bases between. The V gene's germline CDR1 is SNHLY and CDR2 FYNNEI. CDR3 DNA: TGTGCCAGCAGTCCCGAGGCAGGGGATAATACGCAGTATTTT. It codes for CASSPEAGDNTQYF.

The gene calls are TRBV6-1 and TRBJ1-1; unclear D gene. V dropped 4 bases and J dropped 11 bases, with 17 bases sitting between them. This CDR3 contains 13 residues. The V gene's germline CDR1 is MNHNS and CDR2 SASEGT. The CDR3 sequence is CASSASEGNWAFF. The CDR3 DNA reads as TGTGCCAGCAGTGCCTCAGAGGGTAATTGGGCTTTCTTT.

The chain has TRBV5-1 and TRBJ2-6; the D gene is possibly TRBD2 (7 bases). Trimming took 3 bases from V and 0 from J, leaving 19 bases between them. The CDR3 loop spans 19 amino acids. Germline V gene data show CDR1 as SGHRS and CDR2 as YFSETQ. CDR3 sequence: CASSYLLQGGGSGANVLTF. As DNA, the CDR3 is TGCGCCAGCAGCTACCTACTACAGGGCGGGGGCTCTGGGGCCAACGTCCTGACTTTC. The full variable domain, rest sourced from reference TRBV5-1 and TRBJ2-6, is KAGVTQTPRYLIKTRGQQVTLSCSPISGHRSVSWYQQTPGQGLQFLFEYFSETQRNKGNFPGRFSGRQFSNSRSEMNVSTLELGDSALYLCASSYLLQGGGSGANVLTFGAGSRLTVL.

V usage is TRBV5-1 and J usage is TRBJ2-5, with 8 bases that match TRBD2. The length of the CDR3 is 14 residues. J gave up 5 bases and V 2 bases, and 5 bases lay outside the gene matches. Looked up from germline, CDR1 is SGHRS and CDR2 is YFSETQ. The CDR3 loop reads CASSFSGGRETQYF. The CDR3 DNA reads as TGCGCCAGCAGCTTCTCAGGCGGGAGGGAGACCCAGTACTTC.

As to this clone: Other DNA sequences from this sample encode an identical CDR3 as well. The rearrangement joins TRBV5-4 to TRBJ2-5; 7 positions match TRBD1. The CDR3 has 13 amino acids. Germline trimming cut 1 base from V and 5 bases from J; bases unmatched to any gene: 2. Germline values: CDR1 SGHNT, CDR2 YYREEE (reference sequence). The CDR3: CASSLRGGETQYF. The DNA for the CDR3 is TGTGCCAGCAGCTTGAGAGGGGGCGAGACCCAGTACTTC.